These 16 T cell receptor beta chains came from one sample sequenced in a study of blood T cells in healthy people across ages. Combining a sample-barcoded 5' primer with a J-beta primer mix, a second PCR ran for about 6 to 11 cycles. One entry per CDR3 protein results from TCRdb running MiXCR on the 5' RACE reads. Of 850,000 to 1,000,000 distinct CDR3 sequences listed, around 46% are singletons. Sequencing was done on a sample of blood. These receptors all come from a man under 40 in good health.

This clonotype was seen a single time. This clone may be a read error of a much larger clone one base away. V gene TRBV10-3 combines with J gene TRBJ2-1; D tentatively fits TRBD1 or TRBD2 (5 bases each). The V end lost 8 bases, the J end lost 7 bases, and 12 bases lay between the germline ends. Germline V gene lookup returns CDR1 ENHRY and CDR2 SYGVKD. The CDR3 is made up of 12 amino acids. CDR3 sequence (DNA): TGTGCCATCGGTGGCGAGGGGAATGAGCAGTTCTTC. Protein sequence: CAIGGEGNEQFF.

The genes are TRBV29-1 and TRBJ2-3; TRBD1 matches 10 bases. From germline, CDR1 is SQVTM and CDR2 ANQGSEA. This CDR3 is 15 amino acids long. The V gene end was trimmed by 0 bases and the J gene end by 4 bases; junction bases not matched to a gene: 4. The CDR3 DNA reads as TGCAGCGTTGAAGAGTGGGACAGGGGTCCAGATACGCAGTATTTT. This codes for CSVEEWDRGPDTQYF.

This clonotype was recorded a few times. This chain uses TRBV4-1 with TRBJ2-3; 10 bases fit TRBD2. CDR1 is MGHRA, CDR2 YSYEKL, per germline. V was pared by 0 bases and J by 2 bases, with 8 bases of the junction left unmatched. This CDR3 contains 18 residues. The CDR3: CASSQEGLAGDPTDTQYF. Written as DNA, the CDR3 is TGCGCCAGCAGCCAAGAAGGCCTAGCGGGGGACCCCACAGATACGCAGTATTTT.

The V call is TRBV5-5, the J call TRBJ2-4; either TRBD1 or TRBD2 may fit D (5 bases each). The CDR3 consists of 21 residues. Germline V gives CDR1 SGHKS, CDR2 YYEKEE (reference sequence). V was clipped by 4 bases and J by 0 bases, with 29 bases between them. CDR3 coding DNA: TGTGCCAGCAGCAAACACGCCGGGACCCCAGTGAACGATATAGCCAAAAACATTCAGTACTTC. Its translation: CASSKHAGTPVNDIAKNIQYF.

In this sample, this clonotype turned up once. The rearrangement links TRBV3-1 to TRBJ1-5; D may be TRBD1 (5 bases). Per the germline V gene, CDR1 is LGHDT and CDR2 is YNNKEL (reference sequence). Trimming stripped 4 bases from V and 2 bases from J, with 18 bases between. This CDR3 comprises 17 residues. The chain's CDR3 is CASSLGGIMRGNQPQHF. The CDR3 DNA reads TGTGCCAGCAGCCTCGGGGGGATCATGCGGGGCAATCAGCCCCAGCATTTT.

The chain combines TRBV20-1 with TRBJ2-7, with 10 bases lining up with TRBD1. The CDR3 totals 13 residues. V lost 5 bases to trimming and J lost 3 bases; unmatched junction nucleotides: 4. Germline assignment: CDR1 DFQATT and CDR2 SNEGSKA (reference sequence). CDR3 DNA: TGCAGTGCTGCGGGACAGGGGATCTACGAGCAGTACTTC. Protein sequence: CSAAGQGIYEQYF.

The chain carries TRBV20-1 and TRBJ2-7; 8 bases agree with TRBD2. The closer fit of TRBJ2-5 to the DNA end suggests the J call may be wrong. The CDR3 totals 14 residues. In germline, CDR1 is DFQATT, CDR2 SNEGSKA (reference sequence). The CDR3 is CSGNGGALGETQYF. The DNA of the CDR3 is TGCAGTGGGAACGGGGGGGCGTTAGGAGAGACCCAGTACTTC.

This clonotype has only a few counts. The genes are TRBV12-3 or TRBV12-4 and TRBJ2-3, with a tentative D call TRBD2 (6 bases). V lost 3 bases and J 4 bases, leaving 17 bases between the germline ends. The CDR3 covers 16 residues. This CDR3 is CASSFSAGRVPDTQYF. CDR3 in DNA: TGTGCCAGCAGTTTCAGTGCGGGGCGAGTCCCAGATACGCAGTATTTT.

This chain's CDR3 is CASSVTGLGEAFF. CDR3 sequence (DNA): TGTGCCAGCAGCGTGACAGGGCTGGGTGAAGCTTTCTTT. The V and J genes are TRBV7-3 and TRBJ1-1, with 7 nucleotides matching TRBD1. Trimming at V came to 5 bases and at J to 7 bases, leaving 7 bases not matched to a gene. This CDR3 region has 13 residues. The germline V gene encodes CDR1 SGHTA and CDR2 FQGTGA.

This clonotype was observed once. The rearrangement joins TRBV6-2 or TRBV6-3 to TRBJ2-5, with unresolved D. The assigned J gene may be wrong: the sequence end matches TRBJ2-7 better. Germline V gene data show CDR1 as MNHEY and CDR2 as SVGEGT. The CDR3 length is 13 residues. In DNA form, the CDR3 reads TGTGCCAGCAGTTACCAGGCCCCCTACGAGCAGTACTTC. It specifies CASSYQAPYEQYF.

The chain has TRBV6-5 and TRBJ1-1, with 7 bases lining up with TRBD1. This CDR3 has 16 residues. J gave up 1 base and V 4 bases, and 9 bases lay outside the gene matches. Germline CDR1 and CDR2: MNHEY and SVGAGI. The CDR3 here is CASSFTQGRTNTEAFF. The DNA for the CDR3 is TGTGCCAGCAGTTTCACACAGGGGCGAACGAACACTGAAGCTTTCTTT.

The CDR3 DNA reads TGTGCCAGCAGTTTAGGCGCAGGGTTTCAGATAGATACGCAGTATTTT. This encodes CASSLGAGFQIDTQYF. This chain links TRBV27 with TRBJ2-3, with D possibly TRBD1 on 5 matching bases. This CDR3 spans 16 amino acids. The ends were cut back, 2 bases at V and 5 bases at J, with 17 bases in the middle. The germline gives CDR1 MNHEY, CDR2 SMNVEV (reference sequence).

A few counts support this clonotype. The chain employs TRBV9 and TRBJ2-3, with D tentatively TRBD1 (5 bases). Germline lookup yields CDR1 SGDLS and CDR2 YYNGEE. CDR3 length: 15 residues. With 4 bases removed from V and 5 bases from J, the gap between germline ends came to 17 bases. The CDR3 DNA reads as TGTGCCAGCAGCTGGAGCCCCAGCCAGGGAGATACGCAGTATTTT. Protein: CASSWSPSQGDTQYF.

V usage is TRBV20-1 and J usage is TRBJ2-3; TRBD2 agrees at 7 bases. From germline, CDR1 is DFQATT and CDR2 SNEGSKA (reference sequence). CDR3 size: 15 residues. J was trimmed by 3 bases and V by 6 bases; bases with no gene match: 12. The CDR3 region has the DNA TGCAGTGCCGTCCACGAGCGGGAATGGACAGATACGCAGTATTTT. It yields the protein CSAVHEREWTDTQYF.

The chain combines TRBV2 with TRBJ2-4; the D call may be TRBD1 or TRBD2 (5 bases each). The DNA end is a closer match to TRBJ2-7, so the J assignment may be wrong. Germline V CDR1 and CDR2: SNHLY, FYNNEI. This CDR3 has 14 amino acids. Written as DNA, the CDR3 is TGTGCCAGCAGTGAACGGGGCAGTAGCCACGAGCAGTACTTC. This encodes CASSERGSSHEQYF.

The rearrangement links TRBV12-3 or TRBV12-4 to TRBJ2-7; no clear D. The CDR3 contains 12 residues. V gave up 5 bases and J gave up 9 bases, with 14 bases separating them. CDR3 sequence (DNA): TGTGCCAGCAGTCCCATCGAAGCTGGGCAGTACTTC. Protein: CASSPIEAGQYF.